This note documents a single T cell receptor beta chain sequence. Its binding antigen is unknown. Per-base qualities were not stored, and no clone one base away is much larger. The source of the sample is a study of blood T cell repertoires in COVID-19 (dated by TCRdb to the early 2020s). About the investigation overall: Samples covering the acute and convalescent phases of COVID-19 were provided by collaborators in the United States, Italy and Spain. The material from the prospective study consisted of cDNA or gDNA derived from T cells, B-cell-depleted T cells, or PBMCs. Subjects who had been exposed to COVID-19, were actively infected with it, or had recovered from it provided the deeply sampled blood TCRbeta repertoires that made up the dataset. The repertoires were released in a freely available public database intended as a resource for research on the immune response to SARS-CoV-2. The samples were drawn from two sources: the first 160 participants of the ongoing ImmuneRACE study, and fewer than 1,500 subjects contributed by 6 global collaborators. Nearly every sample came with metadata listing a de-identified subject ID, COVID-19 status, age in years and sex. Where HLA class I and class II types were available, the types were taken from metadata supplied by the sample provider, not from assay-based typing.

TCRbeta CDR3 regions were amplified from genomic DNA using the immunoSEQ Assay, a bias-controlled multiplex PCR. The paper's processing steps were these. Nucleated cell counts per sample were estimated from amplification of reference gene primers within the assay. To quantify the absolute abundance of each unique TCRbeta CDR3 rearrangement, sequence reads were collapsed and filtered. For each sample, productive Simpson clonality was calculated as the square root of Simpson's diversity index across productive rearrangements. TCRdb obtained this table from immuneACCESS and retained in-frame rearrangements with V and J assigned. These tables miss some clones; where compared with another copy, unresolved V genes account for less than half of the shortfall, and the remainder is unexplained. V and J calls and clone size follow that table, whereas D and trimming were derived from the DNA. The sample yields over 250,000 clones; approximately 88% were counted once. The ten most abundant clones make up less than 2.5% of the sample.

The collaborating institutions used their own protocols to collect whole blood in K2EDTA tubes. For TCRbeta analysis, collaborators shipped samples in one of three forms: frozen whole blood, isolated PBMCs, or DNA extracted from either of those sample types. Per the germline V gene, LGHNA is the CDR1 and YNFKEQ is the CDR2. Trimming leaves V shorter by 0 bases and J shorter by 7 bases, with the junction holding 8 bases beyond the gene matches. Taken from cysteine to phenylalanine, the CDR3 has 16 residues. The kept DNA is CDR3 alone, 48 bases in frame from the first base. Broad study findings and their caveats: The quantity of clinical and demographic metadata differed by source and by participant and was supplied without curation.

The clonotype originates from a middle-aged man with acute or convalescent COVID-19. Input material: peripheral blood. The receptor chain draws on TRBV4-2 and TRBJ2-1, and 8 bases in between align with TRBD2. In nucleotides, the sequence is TGTGCCAGCAGCCAAGATCGCCTTACTAGCGGTAATGAGCAGTTCTTC. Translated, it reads CASSQDRLTSGNEQFF.